The TCR beta chain under discussion was sequenced for a study of identical twins. General study points: Twin pairs' shared out-of-frame alpha sequences were enriched in low generation probability.

With respect to this clonotype: The antigen is undetermined.

The V gene's germline CDR1 is DFQATT and CDR2 SNEGSKA (reference sequence). The V segment lost 5 bases and the J segment 6 bases; nucleotides outside the gene matches: 18. CDR3 size: 17 residues. Using its own MiXCR run on the 5' RACE reads, TCRdb lists one record per CDR3 protein. The sample has about 530,000 distinct CDR3 sequences, roughly 15% seen once. In addition, the sample was reused for a study of yellow fever vaccine responses in identical twins. That investigation notes: Each twin's T cell response to the vaccine was reported to look partly convergent and partly personalized.

This TCR was sampled from a woman aged 18-30 years in good health. Sample: CD4+ T cells sorted from blood. This chain uses TRBV20-1 with TRBJ2-3; 9 nucleotides match TRBD2. Here the CDR3 reads CSAGIGTIAGARDTQYF. In nucleotides, the CDR3 is TGCAGTGCTGGGATTGGCACCATAGCGGGAGCGAGGGATACGCAGTATTTT.